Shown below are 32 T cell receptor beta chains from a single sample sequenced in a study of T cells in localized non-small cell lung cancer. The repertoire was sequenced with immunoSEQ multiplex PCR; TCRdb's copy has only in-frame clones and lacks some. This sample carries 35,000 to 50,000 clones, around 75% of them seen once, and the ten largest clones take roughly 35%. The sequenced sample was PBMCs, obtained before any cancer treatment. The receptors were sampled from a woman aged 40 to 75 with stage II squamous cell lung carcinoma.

The CDR3 sequence is CASSQGGPNTEAFF. The DNA for the CDR3 is TGCGCCAGCAGCCAAGGGGGCCCGAACACTGAAGCTTTCTTT. This chain uses TRBV4-1 with TRBJ1-1; D is possibly TRBD1 (5 bases). The CDR3 loop spans 14 amino acids. Trimming took off 1 base at V and 1 base at J, with 7 bases between the two ends. Germline-derived CDR1 and CDR2 are MGHRA and YSYEKL.

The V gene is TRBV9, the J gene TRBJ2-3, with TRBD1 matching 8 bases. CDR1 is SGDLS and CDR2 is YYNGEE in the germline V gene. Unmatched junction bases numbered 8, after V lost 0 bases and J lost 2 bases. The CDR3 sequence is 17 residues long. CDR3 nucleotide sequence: TGTGCCAGCAGCGTAGAGGGGACAGGATCGGTCACAGATACGCAGTATTTT. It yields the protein CASSVEGTGSVTDTQYF. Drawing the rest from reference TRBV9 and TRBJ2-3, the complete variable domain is DSGVTQTPKHLITATGQRVTLRCSPRSGDLSVYWYQQSLDQGLQFLIQYYNGEERAKGNILERFSAQQFPDLHSELNLSSLELGDSALYFCASSVEGTGSVTDTQYFGPGTRLTVL.

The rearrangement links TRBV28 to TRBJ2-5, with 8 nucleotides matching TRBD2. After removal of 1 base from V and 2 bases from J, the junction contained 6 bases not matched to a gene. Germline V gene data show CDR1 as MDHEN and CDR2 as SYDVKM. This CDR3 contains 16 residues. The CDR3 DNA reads TGTGCCAGCAGTTTATCTCCAGCGGGGGCTCAAGAGACCCAGTACTTC. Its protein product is CASSLSPAGAQETQYF.

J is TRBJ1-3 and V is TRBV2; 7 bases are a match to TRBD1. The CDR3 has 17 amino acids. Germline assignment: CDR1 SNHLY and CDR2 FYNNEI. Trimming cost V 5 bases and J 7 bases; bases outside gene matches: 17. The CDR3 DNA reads TGTGCCAGCAGTTGGGACAGAGTCCTGGGCAGCGGGAACACCATATATTTT. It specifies CASSWDRVLGSGNTIYF.

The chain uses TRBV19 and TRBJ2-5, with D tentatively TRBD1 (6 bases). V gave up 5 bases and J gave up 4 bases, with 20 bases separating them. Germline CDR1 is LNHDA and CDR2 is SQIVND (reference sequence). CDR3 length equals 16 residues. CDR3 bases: TGTGCCAGTAGTCCTGACCGGGTACAGGGAGCAGAGACCCAGTACTTC. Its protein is CASSPDRVQGAETQYF. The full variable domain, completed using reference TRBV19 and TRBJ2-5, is DGGITQSPKYLFRKEGQNVTLSCEQNLNHDAMYWYRQDPGQGLRLIYYSQIVNDFQKGDIAEGYSVSREKKESFPLTVTSAQKNPTAFYLCASSPDRVQGAETQYFGPGTRLLVL.

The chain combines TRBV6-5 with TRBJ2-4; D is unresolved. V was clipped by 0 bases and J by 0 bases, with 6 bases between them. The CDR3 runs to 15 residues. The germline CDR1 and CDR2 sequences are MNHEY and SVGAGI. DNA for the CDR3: TGTGCCAGCAGTTACTCGCAACTAGCCAAAAACATTCAGTACTTC. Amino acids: CASSYSQLAKNIQYF.

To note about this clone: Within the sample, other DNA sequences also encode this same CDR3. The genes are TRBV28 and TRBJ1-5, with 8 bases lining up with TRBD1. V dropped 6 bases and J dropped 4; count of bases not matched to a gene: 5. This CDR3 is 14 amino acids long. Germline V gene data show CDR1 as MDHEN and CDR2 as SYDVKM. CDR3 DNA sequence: TGTGCCAGCAGCCTCGGACAGGGAAATCAGCCCCAGCATTTT. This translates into CASSLGQGNQPQHF.

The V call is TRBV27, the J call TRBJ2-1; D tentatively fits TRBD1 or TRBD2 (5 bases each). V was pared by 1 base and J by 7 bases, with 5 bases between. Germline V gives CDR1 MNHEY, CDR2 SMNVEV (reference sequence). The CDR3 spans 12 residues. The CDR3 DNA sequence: TGTGCCAGCAGTTTATGGGGGAATGAGCAGTTCTTC. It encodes CASSLWGNEQFF.

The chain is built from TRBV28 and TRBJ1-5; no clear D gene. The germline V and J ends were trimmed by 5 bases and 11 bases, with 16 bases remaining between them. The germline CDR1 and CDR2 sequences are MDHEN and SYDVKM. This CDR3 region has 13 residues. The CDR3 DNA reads TGTGCCAGCAGTCCTTCCCCGCTAGTAACCCAGCATTTT. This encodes CASSPSPLVTQHF.

CDR3 sequence (DNA): TGTGCCAGCAGTGCACTCGTGGCAGGGAACACTGAAGCTTTCTTT. This encodes CASSALVAGNTEAFF. V usage is TRBV28 and J usage is TRBJ1-1; the D is unclear. V was cut by 5 bases and J by 1 base, with 14 bases left in between. CDR1 MDHEN and CDR2 SYDVKM come from the germline V gene. The CDR3 consists of 15 residues.

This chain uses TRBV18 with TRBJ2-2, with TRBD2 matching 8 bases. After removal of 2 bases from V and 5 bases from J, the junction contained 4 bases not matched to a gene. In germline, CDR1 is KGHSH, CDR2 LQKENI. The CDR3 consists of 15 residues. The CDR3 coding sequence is TGTGCCAGCTCACCAAGTCCGGGAGGGACCGGGGAGCTGTTTTTT. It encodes CASSPSPGGTGELFF.

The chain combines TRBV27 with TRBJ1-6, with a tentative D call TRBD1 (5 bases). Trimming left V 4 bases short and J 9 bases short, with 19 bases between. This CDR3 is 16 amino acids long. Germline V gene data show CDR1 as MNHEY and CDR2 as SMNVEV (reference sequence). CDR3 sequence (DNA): TGTGCCAGCAGTTCCCGGGACCTCCTAGCGCGTTCACCCCTCCACTTT. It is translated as CASSSRDLLARSPLHF.

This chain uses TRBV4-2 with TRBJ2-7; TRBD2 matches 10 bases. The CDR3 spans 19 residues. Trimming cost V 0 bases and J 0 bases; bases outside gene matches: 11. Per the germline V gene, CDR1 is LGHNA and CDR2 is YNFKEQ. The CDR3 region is CASSQDSLAGAVSSYEQYF. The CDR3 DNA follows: TGTGCCAGCAGCCAAGATTCCCTAGCGGGAGCTGTTAGCTCCTACGAGCAGTACTTC.

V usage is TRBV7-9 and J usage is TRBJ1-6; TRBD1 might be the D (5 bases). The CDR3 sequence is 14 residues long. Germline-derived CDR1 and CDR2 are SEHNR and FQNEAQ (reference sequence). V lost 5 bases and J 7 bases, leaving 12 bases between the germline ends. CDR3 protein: CASSRGTGNSPLHF. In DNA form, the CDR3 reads TGTGCCAGCAGCCGCGGGACTGGGAATTCACCCCTCCACTTT.

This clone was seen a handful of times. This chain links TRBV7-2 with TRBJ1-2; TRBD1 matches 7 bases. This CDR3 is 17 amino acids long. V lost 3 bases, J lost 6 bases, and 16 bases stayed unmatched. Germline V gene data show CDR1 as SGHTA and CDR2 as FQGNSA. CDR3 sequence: CASSFPGTAMLVDGYTF. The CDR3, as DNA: TGTGCCAGCAGCTTTCCCGGGACAGCTATGCTAGTAGATGGCTACACCTTC.

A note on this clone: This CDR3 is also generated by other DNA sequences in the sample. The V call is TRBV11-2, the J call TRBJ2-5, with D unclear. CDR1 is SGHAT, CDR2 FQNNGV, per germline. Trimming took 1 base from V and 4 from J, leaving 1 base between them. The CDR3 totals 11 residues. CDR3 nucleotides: TGTGCCAGCAGCTTAGGAGAGACCCAGTACTTC. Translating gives CASSLGETQYF.

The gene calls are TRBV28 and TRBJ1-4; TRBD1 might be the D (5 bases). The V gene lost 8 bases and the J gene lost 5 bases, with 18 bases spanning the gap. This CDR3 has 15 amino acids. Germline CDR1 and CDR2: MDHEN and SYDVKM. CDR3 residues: CASGGYGAGNEKLFF. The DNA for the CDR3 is TGTGCCAGCGGGGGGTATGGAGCGGGCAATGAAAAACTGTTTTTT.

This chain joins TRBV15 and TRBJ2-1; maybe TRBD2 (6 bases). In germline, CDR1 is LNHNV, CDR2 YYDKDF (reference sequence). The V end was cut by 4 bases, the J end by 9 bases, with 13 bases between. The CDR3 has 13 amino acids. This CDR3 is CATSIPAGSEQFF. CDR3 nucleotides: TGTGCCACCAGCATACCAGCCGGGAGTGAGCAGTTCTTC.

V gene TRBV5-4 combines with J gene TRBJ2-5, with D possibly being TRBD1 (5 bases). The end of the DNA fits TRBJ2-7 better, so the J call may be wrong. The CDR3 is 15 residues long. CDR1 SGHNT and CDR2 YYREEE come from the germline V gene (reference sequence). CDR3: CASSHQTATPYEQYF. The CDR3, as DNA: TGTGCCAGCAGCCATCAGACAGCCACTCCCTACGAGCAGTACTTC.

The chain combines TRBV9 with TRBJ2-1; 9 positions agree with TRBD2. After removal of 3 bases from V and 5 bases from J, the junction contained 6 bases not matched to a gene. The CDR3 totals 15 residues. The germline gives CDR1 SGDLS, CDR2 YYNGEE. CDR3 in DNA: TGTGCCAGCAGCGCGACTAGCGGAAAGAACAATGAGCAGTTCTTC. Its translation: CASSATSGKNNEQFF.

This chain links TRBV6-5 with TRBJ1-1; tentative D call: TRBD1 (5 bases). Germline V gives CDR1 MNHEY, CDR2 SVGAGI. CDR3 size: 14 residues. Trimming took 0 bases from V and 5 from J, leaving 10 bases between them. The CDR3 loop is CASSYSGGRTEAFF. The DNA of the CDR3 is TGTGCCAGCAGTTACTCGGGGGGACGGACTGAAGCTTTCTTT.

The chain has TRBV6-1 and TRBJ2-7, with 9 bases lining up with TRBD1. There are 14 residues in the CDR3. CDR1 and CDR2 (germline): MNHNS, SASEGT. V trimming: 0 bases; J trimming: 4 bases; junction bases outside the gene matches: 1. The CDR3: CASSEAGQGYEQYV. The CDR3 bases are TGTGCCAGCAGTGAAGCGGGACAGGGATACGAGCAGTACGTC.

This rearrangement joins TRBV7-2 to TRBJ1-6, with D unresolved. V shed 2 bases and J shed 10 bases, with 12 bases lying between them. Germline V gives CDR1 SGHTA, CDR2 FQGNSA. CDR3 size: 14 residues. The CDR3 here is CASSLFDRASPLHF. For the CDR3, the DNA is TGTGCCAGCAGCTTATTCGATAGGGCATCACCCCTCCACTTT.

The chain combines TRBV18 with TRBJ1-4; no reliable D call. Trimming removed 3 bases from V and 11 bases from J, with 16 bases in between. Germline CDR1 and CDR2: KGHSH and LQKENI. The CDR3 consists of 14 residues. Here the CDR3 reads CASSPPGGERKLFF. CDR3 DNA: TGTGCCAGCTCACCCCCGGGAGGTGAGCGGAAACTGTTTTTT.

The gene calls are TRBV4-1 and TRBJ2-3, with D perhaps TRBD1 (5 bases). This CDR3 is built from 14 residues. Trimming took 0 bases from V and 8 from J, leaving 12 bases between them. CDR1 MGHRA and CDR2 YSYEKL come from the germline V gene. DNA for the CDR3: TGCGCCAGCAGCCAAGAGGAAGGGGTGGGTACGCAGTATTTT. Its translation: CASSQEEGVGTQYF.

CDR3 sequence (DNA): TGCGCCAGCAGCCCAGATTGGGGCCAGGAATACGAGCAGTACTTC. Its translation is CASSPDWGQEYEQYF. The rearrangement uses TRBV4-1 and TRBJ2-7; weak D call: TRBD1 (5 bases). CDR3 length: 15 amino acids. Germline CDR1 is MGHRA and CDR2 is YSYEKL. Trimming stripped 4 bases from V and 4 bases from J, with 17 bases between.

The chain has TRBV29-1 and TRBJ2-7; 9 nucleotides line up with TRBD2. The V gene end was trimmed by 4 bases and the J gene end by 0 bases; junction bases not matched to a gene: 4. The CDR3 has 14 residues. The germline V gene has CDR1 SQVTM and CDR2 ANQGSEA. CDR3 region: CSVGLAGPSYEQYF. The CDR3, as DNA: TGCAGCGTTGGGCTAGCGGGACCCTCCTACGAGCAGTACTTC.

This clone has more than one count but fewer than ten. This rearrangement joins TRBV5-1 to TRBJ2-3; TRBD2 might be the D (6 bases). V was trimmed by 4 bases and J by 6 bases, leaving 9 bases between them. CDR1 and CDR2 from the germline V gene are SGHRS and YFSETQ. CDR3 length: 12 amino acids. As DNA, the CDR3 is TGCGCCAGCAGCCCGGAGGGGGATACGCAGTATTTT. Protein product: CASSPEGDTQYF.

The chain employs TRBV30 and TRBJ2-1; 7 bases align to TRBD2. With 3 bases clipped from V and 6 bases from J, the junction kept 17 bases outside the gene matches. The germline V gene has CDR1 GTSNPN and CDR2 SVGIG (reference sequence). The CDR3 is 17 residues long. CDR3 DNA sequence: TGTGCCTGGAGCGCCCCCTCGACTAGCTACCTAGTCAATGAGCAGTTCTTC. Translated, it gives CAWSAPSTSYLVNEQFF.

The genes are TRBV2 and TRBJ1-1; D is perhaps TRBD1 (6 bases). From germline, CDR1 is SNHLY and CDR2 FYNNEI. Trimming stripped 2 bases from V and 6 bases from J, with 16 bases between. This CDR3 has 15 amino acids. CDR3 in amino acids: CASSEHKQGTAEAFF. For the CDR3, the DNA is TGTGCCAGCAGTGAACACAAGCAGGGGACCGCTGAAGCTTTCTTT.

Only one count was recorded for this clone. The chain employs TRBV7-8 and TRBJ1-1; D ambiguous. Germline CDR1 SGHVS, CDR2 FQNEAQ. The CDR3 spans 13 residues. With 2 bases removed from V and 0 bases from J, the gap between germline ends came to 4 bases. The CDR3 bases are TGTGCCAGCAGCTTAATACTGAACACTGAAGCTTTCTTT. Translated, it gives CASSLILNTEAFF.

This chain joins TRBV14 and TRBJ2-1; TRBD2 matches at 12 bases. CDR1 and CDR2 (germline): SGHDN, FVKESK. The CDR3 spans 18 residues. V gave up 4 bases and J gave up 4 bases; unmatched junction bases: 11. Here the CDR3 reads CASSPSSGRAIWYNEQFF. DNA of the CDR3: TGTGCCAGCAGCCCTTCTAGCGGGAGGGCCATATGGTACAATGAGCAGTTCTTC.